Below are 17 T cell receptor beta chains sequenced from a single sample in a study of blood T cell repertoires in COVID-19. Only in-frame clones appear in the TCRdb table, and some are missing; sequencing was by immunoSEQ multiplex PCR. Altogether around 250,000 clones are present, over 75% being singletons, with the ten largest covering about 1.9%. Sequenced input: PBMCs or T cells enriched from blood (not recorded which). The receptors shown here come from a woman between 50 and 59 years old who had recovered from COVID-19.

The chain links TRBV28 to TRBJ2-7, with TRBD2 matching over 7 bases. The CDR3 has 18 amino acids. Trimming cost V 0 bases and J 3 bases; bases outside gene matches: 14. Germline V gene sequence: CDR1 MDHEN, CDR2 SYDVKM. DNA of the CDR3: TGTGCCAGCAGTTTATGCGAGGTAGCGGGTTTTGTCGTCTACGAGCAGTACTTC. Its protein is CASSLCEVAGFVVYEQYF.

V is TRBV18 and J is TRBJ1-6, with a weak D call TRBD1 (5 bases). From germline, CDR1 is KGHSH and CDR2 LQKENI. CDR3 length equals 15 residues. The germline V and J ends were trimmed by 0 bases and 9 bases, with 12 bases remaining between them. In DNA form, the CDR3 reads TGTGCCAGCTCACCACCGGGGGGAACTGGTTCACCCCTCCACTTT. This translates into CASSPPGGTGSPLHF. Drawing the rest from reference TRBV18 and TRBJ1-6, the complete variable domain is NAGVMQNPRHLVRRRGQEARLRCSPMKGHSHVYWYRQLPEEGLKFMVYLQKENIIDESGMPKERFSAEFPKEGPSILRIQQVVRGDSAAYFCASSPPGGTGSPLHFGNGTRLTVT.

The rearrangement links TRBV27 to TRBJ2-2; a possible D gene is TRBD2 (5 bases). Germline values: CDR1 MNHEY, CDR2 SMNVEV (reference sequence). CDR3 length: 16 residues. Trimming cost V 1 base and J 0 bases, with 9 bases left between them. CDR3 sequence reads: CASSLWPEANTGELFF. The CDR3 DNA reads TGTGCCAGCAGTTTATGGCCGGAGGCGAACACCGGGGAGCTGTTTTTT.

CDR3 residues: CASSPQGYYGYTF. CDR3 nucleotide sequence: TGTGCCAGCTCACCCCAGGGATACTATGGCTACACCTTC. J is TRBJ1-2 and V is TRBV18; D perhaps matches TRBD1 (5 bases). CDR1 is KGHSH, CDR2 LQKENI, per germline. The CDR3 extends over 13 amino acids. Between the trimmed V and J ends, which lost 3 bases and 3 bases, there was a span of 8 bases.

The chain has TRBV12-3 or TRBV12-4 and TRBJ2-7; D gene uncertain. The V gene lost 3 bases and the J gene lost 1 base, with 7 bases spanning the gap. The CDR3 is made up of 13 amino acids. CDR3 loop: CASSFSGSYEQYF. DNA of the CDR3: TGTGCCAGCAGTTTTTCAGGATCCTACGAGCAGTACTTC.

The V and J genes are TRBV10-3 and TRBJ2-7; TRBD1 matches 11 bases. CDR3 length: 15 amino acids. Per the germline V gene, CDR1 is ENHRY and CDR2 is SYGVKD. Trimming removed 2 bases from V and 3 bases from J; junction bases left unmatched: 3. The CDR3 here is CAISEPGTGGYEQYF. Written as DNA, the CDR3 is TGTGCCATCAGTGAGCCTGGGACAGGGGGCTACGAGCAGTACTTC.

This clone was detected only once. The rearrangement uses TRBV21-1 and TRBJ1-2. TRBV21-1 is shown as a pseudogene. The CDR3 spans 14 residues. As DNA, the CDR3 is TGTGCCAGCAGCAAAGGGGGAGGGCCCTATGGCTACACCTTC. Its protein is CASSKGGGPYGYTF.

The sample holds a few counts of this clone. The J gene is TRBJ1-6, the V gene TRBV3-1 (or the pseudogene TRBV3-2), with a possible D match to TRBD1 (6 bases). The CDR3 length is 15 residues. The germline CDR1 and CDR2 sequences are LGHDT and YNNKEL (reference sequence). Trimming removed 4 bases at V and 8 bases at J, with 15 bases between. DNA for the CDR3: TGTGCCAGCAGCCGAAAAGGGACAAGAGATTCACCCCTCCACTTT. As protein: CASSRKGTRDSPLHF.

The chain recombines TRBV5-1 with TRBJ2-5, with D possibly matching TRBD2 (7 bases). Germline V lookup: CDR1 SGHRS, CDR2 YFSETQ. V shed 4 bases and J shed 5 bases, with 18 bases lying between them. This CDR3 has 15 amino acids. CDR3: CASSAQWGGLETQYF. CDR3 in DNA: TGCGCCAGCAGCGCCCAGTGGGGGGGGCTGGAGACCCAGTACTTC.

This chain connects TRBV27 to TRBJ2-3; TRBD1 matches 11 bases. Germline-derived CDR1 and CDR2 are MNHEY and SMNVEV (reference sequence). V was pared by 5 bases and J by 4 bases, with 8 bases of the junction left unmatched. The CDR3 has 16 residues. The CDR3 loop is CASSIRWGQGADTQYF. CDR3 DNA: TGTGCCAGCAGTATTAGGTGGGGACAGGGGGCAGATACGCAGTATTTT.

This clone was detected a few times. This chain joins TRBV5-6 and TRBJ2-7; the D gene is possibly TRBD1 (5 bases). This CDR3 region has 13 residues. Germline V gene lookup returns CDR1 SGHDT and CDR2 YYEEEE. Between the trimmed V and J ends, which lost 1 base and 2 bases, there was a span of 7 bases. CDR3 region: CASSLLQAYEQYF. CDR3 bases: TGTGCCAGCAGCTTGCTACAGGCCTACGAGCAGTACTTC.

This clone was observed a few times. CDR3 in amino acids: CACQVRGLYGYTF. The CDR3 coding sequence is TGTGCCTGCCAGGTAAGGGGGCTCTATGGCTACACCTTC. The chain employs TRBV30 and TRBJ1-2; TRBD1 agrees at 7 bases. Trimming cost V 6 bases and J 4 bases; bases outside gene matches: 8. The CDR3 has 13 residues. Germline CDR1 and CDR2: GTSNPN and SVGIG (reference sequence).

The rearrangement links TRBV9 to TRBJ2-2; 7 bases line up with TRBD1. CDR1 is SGDLS, CDR2 YYNGEE, per germline. V was clipped by 6 bases and J by 0 bases; unmatched bases: 5. This CDR3 region has 15 residues. The CDR3 loop is CASNQGDPNTGELFF. CDR3 in DNA: TGTGCCAGCAATCAGGGGGATCCGAACACCGGGGAGCTGTTTTTT. The full variable domain, rest sourced from reference TRBV9 and TRBJ2-2, is DSGVTQTPKHLITATGQRVTLRCSPRSGDLSVYWYQQSLDQGLQFLIQYYNGEERAKGNILERFSAQQFPDLHSELNLSSLELGDSALYFCASNQGDPNTGELFFGEGSRLTVL.

The DNA of the CDR3 is TGCGCCAGCACCCCGGGATCCGTGGGAGATACGCAGTATTTT. Translation gives CASTPGSVGDTQYF. The chain has TRBV5-1 and TRBJ2-3, with a tentative D call TRBD2 (5 bases). The CDR3 has 14 residues. V lost 6 bases to trimming and J lost 5 bases, with 16 bases between them. Germline assignment: CDR1 SGHRS and CDR2 YFSETQ.

J is TRBJ1-1 and V is TRBV7-2; no reliable D call. The V end lost 2 bases, the J end lost 2 bases, and 12 bases lay between the germline ends. Germline V lookup: CDR1 SGHTA, CDR2 FQGNSA. The CDR3 sequence is 15 residues long. Here the CDR3 reads CASSLLWGVNTEAFF. The DNA for the CDR3 is TGTGCCAGCAGCTTACTATGGGGAGTCAACACTGAAGCTTTCTTT.

The chain employs TRBV9 and TRBJ2-7, with TRBD2 identical over 8 bases. Germline V CDR1 and CDR2: SGDLS, YYNGEE. V trimming: 3 bases; J trimming: 5 bases; junction bases outside the gene matches: 7. The CDR3 totals 14 residues. CDR3: CASSASGRGDEQYF. The CDR3 bases are TGTGCCAGCAGCGCAAGCGGGAGAGGAGACGAGCAGTACTTC.

The chain carries TRBV28 and TRBJ2-1; no definite D call. CDR1 is MDHEN, CDR2 SYDVKM, per germline. This CDR3 has 14 amino acids. V was pared by 8 bases and J by 0 bases, with 11 bases between. CDR3 in amino acids: CASLSAVSYNEQFF. The CDR3 DNA reads as TGTGCCAGCCTGAGCGCAGTCTCCTACAATGAGCAGTTCTTC.